This TCR beta chain was identified during a study of human T cells and chemical hapten exposure. Study background: There were weekly diphenylcyclopropenone doses to the scalp for patients throughout the approximately 25-week study.

Time point described: pre-sensitization, week 0. Documented treatment: therapeutic diphenylcyclopropenone sensitization with weekly scalp DPC. Unfractionated whole blood yielded the extracted total RNA. This CDR3 spans 14 amino acids. Germline V gene data show CDR1 as SGDLS and CDR2 as YYNGEE. The V gene lost 1 base and the J gene lost 1 base, with 8 bases spanning the gap. One entry per CDR3 protein, called by TCRdb with MiXCR from the RACE reads. The profile covers about 98,000 distinct CDR3 sequences, with less than 14% appearing a single time and 3.1% taken by the ten largest. Sequenced here: whole blood, sampled in connection with sensitization to the hapten diphenylcyclopropenone (DPC). The TCR comes from a woman in her sixties with alopecia areata. Some clones in this sample may be carry-over from other donors' samples. The V call is TRBV9, the J call TRBJ2-5; D is uncertain. The CDR3 sequence: CASSVMATQETQYF. The CDR3, as DNA: TGTGCCAGCAGCGTAATGGCAACCCAAGAGACCCAGTACTTC.